The rows below give T cell receptor beta chains drawn from one sample of a study of blood T cells in healthy people across ages. TCRdb reprocessed the 5' RACE reads with MiXCR, giving one entry per CDR3 protein. Of 910,000 or so distinct CDR3 sequences listed, roughly 51% are singletons. What was sequenced was blood. The source is a woman aged 55-75 years in good health. CDR3s include the opening cysteine and the closing phenylalanine or tryptophan. Fields, in order: V gene, CDR3 length, clone size, CDR3 protein. A row's size may be missing; if present it is once, few, many or a size class.

v_gene: TRBV7-2; len: 15; abundance: few; CDR3aa: CASSLSGRGAYEQYF
v_gene: TRBV12-3/TRBV12-4; len: 15; abundance: few; CDR3aa: CASSLDRTANYGYTF
v_gene: TRBV29-1; len: 12; abundance: few; CDR3aa: CSVEGIAYEQYF
v_gene: TRBV2; len: 15; abundance: -; CDR3aa: CASRKQGNGYNEQFF
v_gene: TRBV4-2; len: 13; abundance: -; CDR3aa: CASSLRFDNEQFF
v_gene: TRBV5-6; len: 13; abundance: few; CDR3aa: CASSRQGWHEQYF
v_gene: TRBV7-2; len: 16; abundance: -; CDR3aa: CASSLEGTRTYNEQFF
v_gene: TRBV5-1; len: 15; abundance: -; CDR3aa: CASSLRMAGGLEQFF
v_gene: TRBV14; len: 17; abundance: -; CDR3aa: CASSQDHLLAPQETQYF
v_gene: TRBV20-1; len: 12; abundance: -; CDR3aa: CSARGGAFEQFF
v_gene: TRBV29-1; len: 19; abundance: -; CDR3aa: CSVEVPRGVAGANTGELFF
v_gene: TRBV2; len: 13; abundance: -; CDR3aa: CASDEQGYTEAFF
v_gene: TRBV4-2; len: 15; abundance: -; CDR3aa: CASSQDLAVTYEQYF